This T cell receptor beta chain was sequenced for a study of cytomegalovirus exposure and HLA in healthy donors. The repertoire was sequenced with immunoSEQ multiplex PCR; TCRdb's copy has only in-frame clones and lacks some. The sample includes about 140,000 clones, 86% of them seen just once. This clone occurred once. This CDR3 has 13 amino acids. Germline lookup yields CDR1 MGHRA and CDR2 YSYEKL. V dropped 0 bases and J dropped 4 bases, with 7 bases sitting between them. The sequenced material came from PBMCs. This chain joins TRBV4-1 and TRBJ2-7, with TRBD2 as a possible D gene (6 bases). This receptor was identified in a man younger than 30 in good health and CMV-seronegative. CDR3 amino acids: CASSQDAGYEQYF. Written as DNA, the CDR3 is TGCGCCAGCAGCCAAGATGCGGGGTACGAGCAGTACTTC.